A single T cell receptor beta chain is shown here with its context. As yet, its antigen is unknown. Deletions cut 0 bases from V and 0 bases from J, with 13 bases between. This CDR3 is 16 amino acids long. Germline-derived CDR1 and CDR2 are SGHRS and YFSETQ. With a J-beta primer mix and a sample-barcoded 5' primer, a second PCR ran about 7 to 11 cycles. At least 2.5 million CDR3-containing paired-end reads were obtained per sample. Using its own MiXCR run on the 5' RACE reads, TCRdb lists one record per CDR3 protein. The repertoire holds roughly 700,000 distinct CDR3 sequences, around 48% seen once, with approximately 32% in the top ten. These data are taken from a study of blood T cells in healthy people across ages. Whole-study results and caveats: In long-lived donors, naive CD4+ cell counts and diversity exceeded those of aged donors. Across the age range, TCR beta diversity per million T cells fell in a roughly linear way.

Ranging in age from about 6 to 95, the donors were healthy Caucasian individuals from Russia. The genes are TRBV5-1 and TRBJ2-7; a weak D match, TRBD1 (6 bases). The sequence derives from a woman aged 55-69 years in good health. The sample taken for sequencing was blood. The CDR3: CASSLVGDTPSYEQYF. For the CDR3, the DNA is TGCGCCAGCAGCTTGGTTGGGGACACCCCCTCCTACGAGCAGTACTTC.